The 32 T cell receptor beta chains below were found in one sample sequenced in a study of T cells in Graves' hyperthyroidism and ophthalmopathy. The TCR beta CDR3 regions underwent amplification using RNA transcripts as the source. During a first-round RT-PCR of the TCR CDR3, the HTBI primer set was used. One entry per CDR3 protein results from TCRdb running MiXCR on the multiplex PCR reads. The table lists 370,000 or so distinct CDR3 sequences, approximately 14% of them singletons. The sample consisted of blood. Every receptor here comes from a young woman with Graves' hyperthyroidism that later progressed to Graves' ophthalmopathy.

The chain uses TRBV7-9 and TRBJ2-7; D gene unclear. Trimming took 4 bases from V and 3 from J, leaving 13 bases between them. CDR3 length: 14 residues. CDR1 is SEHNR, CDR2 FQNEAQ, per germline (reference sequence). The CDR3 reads CASSSALRVYEQYF. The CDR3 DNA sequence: TGTGCCAGCAGCTCTGCCTTAAGGGTCTACGAGCAGTACTTC.

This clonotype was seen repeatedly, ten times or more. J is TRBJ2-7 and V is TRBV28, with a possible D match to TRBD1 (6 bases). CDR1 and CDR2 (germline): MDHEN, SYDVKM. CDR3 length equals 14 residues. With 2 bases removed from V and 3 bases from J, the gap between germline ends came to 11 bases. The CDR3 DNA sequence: TGTGCCAGCAGTTTAGCTGGGACAAGCTACGAGCAGTACTTC. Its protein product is CASSLAGTSYEQYF.

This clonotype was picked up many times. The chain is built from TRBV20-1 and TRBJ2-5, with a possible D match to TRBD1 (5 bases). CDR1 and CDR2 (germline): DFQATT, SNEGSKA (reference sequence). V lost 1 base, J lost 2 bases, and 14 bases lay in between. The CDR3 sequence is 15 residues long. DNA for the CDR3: TGCAGTGCTAGAGGCAGGGTACTTACACAAGAGACCCAGTACTTC. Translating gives CSARGRVLTQETQYF.

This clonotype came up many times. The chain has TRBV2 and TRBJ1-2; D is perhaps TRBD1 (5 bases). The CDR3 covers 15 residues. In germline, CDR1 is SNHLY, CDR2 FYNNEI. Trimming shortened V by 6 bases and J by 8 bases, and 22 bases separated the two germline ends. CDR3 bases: TGTGCCAGCAGACCCCCGGGACCCGCGAAGGACGGCTACACCTTC. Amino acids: CASRPPGPAKDGYTF.

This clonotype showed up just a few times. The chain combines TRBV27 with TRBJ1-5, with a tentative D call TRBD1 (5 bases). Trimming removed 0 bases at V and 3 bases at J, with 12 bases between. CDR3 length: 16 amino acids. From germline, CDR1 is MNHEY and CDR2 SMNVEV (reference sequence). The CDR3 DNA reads TGTGCCAGCAGTTTATCGGCGCAGGGCTTCAATCAGCCCCAGCATTTT. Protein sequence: CASSLSAQGFNQPQHF.

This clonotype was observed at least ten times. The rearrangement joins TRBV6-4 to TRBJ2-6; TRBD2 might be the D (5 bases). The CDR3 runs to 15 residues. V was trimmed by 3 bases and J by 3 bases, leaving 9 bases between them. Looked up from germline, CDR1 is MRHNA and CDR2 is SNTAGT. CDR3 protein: CASSEGSGGANVLTF. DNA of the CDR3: TGTGCCAGCAGTGAGGGAAGCGGTGGGGCCAACGTCCTGACTTTC.

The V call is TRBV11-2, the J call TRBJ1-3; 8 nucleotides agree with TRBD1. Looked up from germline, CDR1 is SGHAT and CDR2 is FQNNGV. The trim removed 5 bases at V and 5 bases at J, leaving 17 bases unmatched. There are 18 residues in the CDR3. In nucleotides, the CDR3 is TGTGCCAGCAGCCAAGGTCGCCTGAAGGACAGGGCGAGAAACACCATATATTTT. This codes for CASSQGRLKDRARNTIYF.

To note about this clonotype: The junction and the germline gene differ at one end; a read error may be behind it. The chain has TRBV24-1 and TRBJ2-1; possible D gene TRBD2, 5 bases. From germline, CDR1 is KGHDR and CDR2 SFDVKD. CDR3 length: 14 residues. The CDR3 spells CATSYLGDDNEQFF. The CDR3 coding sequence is TGTGCCACCAGTTATTTGGGAGATGACAATGAGCAGTTCTTC.

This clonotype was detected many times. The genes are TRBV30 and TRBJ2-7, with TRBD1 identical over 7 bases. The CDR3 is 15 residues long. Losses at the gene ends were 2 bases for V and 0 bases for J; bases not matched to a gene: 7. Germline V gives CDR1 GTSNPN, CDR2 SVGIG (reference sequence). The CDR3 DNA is TGTGCCTGGAGTCGGGAAGGGGGCTCCTCCTACGAGCAGTACTTC. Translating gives CAWSREGGSSYEQYF.

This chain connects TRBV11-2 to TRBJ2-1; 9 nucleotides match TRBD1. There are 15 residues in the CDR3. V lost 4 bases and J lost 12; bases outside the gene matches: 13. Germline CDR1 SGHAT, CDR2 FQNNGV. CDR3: CASSSTGTGRVMQFF. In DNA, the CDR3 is TGTGCCAGCAGCTCAACCGGGACAGGGAGAGTGATGCAGTTCTTC.

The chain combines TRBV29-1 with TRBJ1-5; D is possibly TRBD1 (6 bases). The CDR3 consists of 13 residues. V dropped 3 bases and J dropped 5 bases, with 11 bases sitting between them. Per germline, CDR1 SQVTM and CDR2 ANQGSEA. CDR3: CSVDLGGDQPQHF. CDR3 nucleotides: TGCAGCGTTGATTTAGGGGGTGATCAGCCCCAGCATTTT.

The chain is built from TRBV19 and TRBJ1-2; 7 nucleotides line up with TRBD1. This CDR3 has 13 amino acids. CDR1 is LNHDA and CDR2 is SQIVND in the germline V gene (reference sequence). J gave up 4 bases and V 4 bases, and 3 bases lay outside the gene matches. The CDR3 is CASSTGQLYGYTF. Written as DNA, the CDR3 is TGTGCCAGTAGTACGGGACAGCTCTATGGCTACACCTTC. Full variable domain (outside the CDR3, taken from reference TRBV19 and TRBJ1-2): DGGITQSPKYLFRKEGQNVTLSCEQNLNHDAMYWYRQDPGQGLRLIYYSQIVNDFQKGDIAEGYSVSREKKESFPLTVTSAQKNPTAFYLCASSTGQLYGYTFGSGTRLTVV.

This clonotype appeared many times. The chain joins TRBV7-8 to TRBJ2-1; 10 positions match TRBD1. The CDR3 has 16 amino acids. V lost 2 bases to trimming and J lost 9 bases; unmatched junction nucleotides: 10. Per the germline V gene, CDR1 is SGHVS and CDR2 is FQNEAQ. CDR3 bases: TGTGCCAGCAGCTTATTCTCCGGGACAGGGGTCGTTGAGCAGTTCTTC. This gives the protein CASSLFSGTGVVEQFF. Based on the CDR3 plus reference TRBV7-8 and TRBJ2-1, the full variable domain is GAGVSQSPRYKVAKRGQDVALRCDPISGHVSLFWYQQALGQGPEFLTYFQNEAQLDKSGLPSDRFFAERPEGSVSTLKIQRTQQEDSAVYLCASSLFSGTGVVEQFFGPGTRLTVL.

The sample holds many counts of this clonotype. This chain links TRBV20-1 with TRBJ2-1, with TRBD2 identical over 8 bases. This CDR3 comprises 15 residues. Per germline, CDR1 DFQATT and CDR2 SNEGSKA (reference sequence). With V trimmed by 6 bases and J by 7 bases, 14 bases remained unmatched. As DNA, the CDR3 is TGCAGTGCACTTCCCACTAGCGGCCGGGGGAATGAGCAGTTCTTC. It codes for CSALPTSGRGNEQFF.

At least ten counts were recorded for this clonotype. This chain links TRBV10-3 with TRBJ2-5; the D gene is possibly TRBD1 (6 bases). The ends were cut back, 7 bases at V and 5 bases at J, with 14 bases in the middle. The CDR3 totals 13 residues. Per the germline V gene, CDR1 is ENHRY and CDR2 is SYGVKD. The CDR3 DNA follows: TGTGCCATCAAGCAGGGGCCAGGGGAGACCCAGTACTTC. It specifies CAIKQGPGETQYF.

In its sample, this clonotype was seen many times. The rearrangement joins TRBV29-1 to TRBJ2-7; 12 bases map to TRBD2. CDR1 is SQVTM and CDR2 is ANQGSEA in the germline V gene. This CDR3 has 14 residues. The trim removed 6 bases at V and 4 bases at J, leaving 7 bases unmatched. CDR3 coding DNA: TGCAGCGTGGAGTTGACTAGCGGGAGATACGAGCAGTACTTC. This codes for CSVELTSGRYEQYF.

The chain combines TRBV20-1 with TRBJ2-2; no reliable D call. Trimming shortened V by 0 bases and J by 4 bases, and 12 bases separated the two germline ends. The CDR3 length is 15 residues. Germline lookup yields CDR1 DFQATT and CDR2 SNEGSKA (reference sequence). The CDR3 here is CSARDLRHSTGELFF. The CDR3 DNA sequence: TGCAGTGCTAGAGATTTGAGGCACTCCACCGGGGAGCTGTTTTTT.

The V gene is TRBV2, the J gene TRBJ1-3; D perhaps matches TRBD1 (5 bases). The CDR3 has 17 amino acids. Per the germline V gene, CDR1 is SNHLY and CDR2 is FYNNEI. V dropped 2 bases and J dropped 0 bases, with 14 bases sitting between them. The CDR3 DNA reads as TGTGCCAGCAGTGAAAATTTCAGGGCCTACTCTGGAAACACCATATATTTT. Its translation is CASSENFRAYSGNTIYF.

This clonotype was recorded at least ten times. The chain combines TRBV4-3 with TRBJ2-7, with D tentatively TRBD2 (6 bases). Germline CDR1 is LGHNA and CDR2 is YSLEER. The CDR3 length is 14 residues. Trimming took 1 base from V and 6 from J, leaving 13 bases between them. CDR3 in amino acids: CASSQVLRGGEQYF. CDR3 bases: TGCGCCAGCAGCCAAGTGTTGCGGGGTGGCGAGCAGTACTTC.

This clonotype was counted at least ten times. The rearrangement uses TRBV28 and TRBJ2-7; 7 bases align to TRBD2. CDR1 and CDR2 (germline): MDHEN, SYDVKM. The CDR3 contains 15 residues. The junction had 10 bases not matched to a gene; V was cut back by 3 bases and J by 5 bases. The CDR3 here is CASSLNFLREDEQYF. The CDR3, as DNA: TGTGCCAGCAGTTTGAATTTCTTACGGGAGGACGAGCAGTACTTC.

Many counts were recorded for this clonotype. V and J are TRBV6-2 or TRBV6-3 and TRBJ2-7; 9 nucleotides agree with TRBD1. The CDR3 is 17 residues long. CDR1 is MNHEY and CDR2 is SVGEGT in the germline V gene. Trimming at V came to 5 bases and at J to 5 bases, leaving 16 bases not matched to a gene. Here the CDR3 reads CASSGPPGQGVFHEQYF. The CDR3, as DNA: TGTGCCAGCAGTGGACCGCCGGGACAGGGAGTGTTTCACGAGCAGTACTTC.

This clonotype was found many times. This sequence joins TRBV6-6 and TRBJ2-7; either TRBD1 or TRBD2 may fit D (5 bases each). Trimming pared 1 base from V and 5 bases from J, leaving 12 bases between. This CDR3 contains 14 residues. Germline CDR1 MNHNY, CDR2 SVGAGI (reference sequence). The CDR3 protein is CASSYWDRRDEQYF. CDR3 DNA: TGTGCCAGCAGTTACTGGGACCGTCGCGACGAGCAGTACTTC.

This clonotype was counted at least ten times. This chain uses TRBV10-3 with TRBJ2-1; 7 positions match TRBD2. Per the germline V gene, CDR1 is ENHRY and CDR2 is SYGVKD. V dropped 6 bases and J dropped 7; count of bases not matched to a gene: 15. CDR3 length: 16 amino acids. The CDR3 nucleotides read TGTGCCATCAGCCGATCGACGGGGGAGGGAGATAATGAGCAGTTCTTC. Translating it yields CAISRSTGEGDNEQFF.

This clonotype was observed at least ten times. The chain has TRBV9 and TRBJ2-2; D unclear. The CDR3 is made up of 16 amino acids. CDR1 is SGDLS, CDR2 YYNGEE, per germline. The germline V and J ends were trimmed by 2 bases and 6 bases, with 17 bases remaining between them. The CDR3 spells CASSVGSGDDPGELFF. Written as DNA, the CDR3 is TGTGCCAGCAGCGTGGGTTCCGGCGACGACCCCGGGGAGCTGTTTTTT.

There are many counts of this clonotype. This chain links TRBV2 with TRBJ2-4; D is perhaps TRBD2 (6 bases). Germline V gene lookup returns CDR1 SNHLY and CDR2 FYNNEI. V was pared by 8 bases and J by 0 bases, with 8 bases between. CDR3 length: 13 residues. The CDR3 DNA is TGTGCCAGCTGGGGACTAGCCAAAAACATTCAGTACTTC. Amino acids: CASWGLAKNIQYF. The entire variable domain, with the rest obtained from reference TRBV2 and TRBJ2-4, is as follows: EPEVTQTPSHQVTQMGQEVILRCVPISNHLYFYWYRQILGQKVEFLVSFYNNEISEKSEIFDDQFSVERPDGSNFTLKIRSTKLEDSAMYFCASWGLAKNIQYFGAGTRLSVL.

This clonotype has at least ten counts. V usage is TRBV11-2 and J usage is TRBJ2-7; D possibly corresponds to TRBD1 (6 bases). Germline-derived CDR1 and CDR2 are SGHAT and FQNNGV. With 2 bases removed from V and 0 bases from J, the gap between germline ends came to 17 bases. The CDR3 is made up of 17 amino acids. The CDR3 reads CASSLLPWGQSSYEQYF. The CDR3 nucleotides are TGTGCCAGCAGCTTACTCCCTTGGGGACAATCCTCCTACGAGCAGTACTTC.

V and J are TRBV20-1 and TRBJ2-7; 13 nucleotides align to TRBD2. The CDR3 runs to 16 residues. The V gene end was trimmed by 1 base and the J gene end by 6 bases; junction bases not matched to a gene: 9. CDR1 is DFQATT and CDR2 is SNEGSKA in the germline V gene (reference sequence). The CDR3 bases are TGCAGTGCTAGAGGGACCGGGACTAGCGGGACTGGCGAGCAGTACTTC. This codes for CSARGTGTSGTGEQYF.

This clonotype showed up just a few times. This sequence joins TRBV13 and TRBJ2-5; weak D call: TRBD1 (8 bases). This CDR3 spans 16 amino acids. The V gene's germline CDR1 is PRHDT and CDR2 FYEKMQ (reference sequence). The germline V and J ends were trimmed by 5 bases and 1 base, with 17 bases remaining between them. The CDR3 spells CASSLYRGGLQETQYF. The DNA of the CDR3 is TGTGCCAGCAGCCTCTACAGGGGGGGACTCCAAGAGACCCAGTACTTC.

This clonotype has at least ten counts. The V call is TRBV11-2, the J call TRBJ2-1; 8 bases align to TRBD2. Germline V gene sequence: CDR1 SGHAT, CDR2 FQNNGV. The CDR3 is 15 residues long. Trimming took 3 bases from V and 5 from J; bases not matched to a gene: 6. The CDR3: CASSLSGSPHNEQFF. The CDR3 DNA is TGTGCCAGCAGCTTGAGCGGGAGTCCACACAATGAGCAGTTCTTC.

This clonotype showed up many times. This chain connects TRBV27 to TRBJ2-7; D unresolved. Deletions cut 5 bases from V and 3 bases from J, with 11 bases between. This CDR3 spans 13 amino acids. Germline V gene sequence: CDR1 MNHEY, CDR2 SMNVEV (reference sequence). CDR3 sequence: CASSPPYSYEQYF. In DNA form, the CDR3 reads TGTGCCAGCAGTCCACCCTACAGCTACGAGCAGTACTTC.

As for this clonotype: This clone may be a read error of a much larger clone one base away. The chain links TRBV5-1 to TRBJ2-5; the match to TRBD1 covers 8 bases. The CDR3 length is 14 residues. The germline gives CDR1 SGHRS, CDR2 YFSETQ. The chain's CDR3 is CASSLGQGQETQCF. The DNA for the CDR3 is TGCGCCAGCAGCTTAGGACAGGGCCAAGAGACCCAGTGCTTC.

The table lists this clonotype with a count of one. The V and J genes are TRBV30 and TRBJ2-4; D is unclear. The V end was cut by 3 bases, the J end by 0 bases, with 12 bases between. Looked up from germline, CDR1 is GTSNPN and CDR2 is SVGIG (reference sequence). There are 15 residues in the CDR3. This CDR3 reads CAWRPQLLAKNIQYF. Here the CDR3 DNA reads TGTGCCTGGAGACCGCAGCTCTTAGCCAAAAACATTCAGTACTTC.